The 22 T cell receptor beta chains reported below all come from one sample, sequenced in a study of blood T cells in healthy people across ages. Sample-barcoded 5' priming and a J-beta primer mix drove a second PCR of roughly 6 to 12 cycles. TCRdb ran MiXCR on the 5' RACE reads and lists one entry per CDR3 protein. The data contain some 900,000 distinct CDR3 sequences, roughly 48% of them singletons. Sequencing was done on a sample of blood. These receptors were taken from a man aged 30 to 39 in good health.

The chain combines TRBV28 with TRBJ1-1; D unresolved. Trimming took off 4 bases at V and 10 bases at J, with 10 bases between the two ends. This CDR3 spans 11 amino acids. The germline V gene has CDR1 MDHEN and CDR2 SYDVKM. The DNA of the CDR3 is TGTGCCAGCAGTTCCCTAGAGCGAGCTTTCTTT. This codes for CASSSLERAFF.

CDR3 bases: TGTGCCAGCAGAACGGACAGTTGGTCTGGCTACACCTTC. Translated, it gives CASRTDSWSGYTF. The V gene is TRBV28, the J gene TRBJ1-2; a possible D gene is TRBD1 (6 bases). Germline V gene sequence: CDR1 MDHEN, CDR2 SYDVKM. Trimming took off 6 bases at V and 7 bases at J, with 15 bases between the two ends. The CDR3 is 13 residues long.

The chain recombines TRBV5-1 with TRBJ1-5; TRBD1 agrees at 9 bases. The CDR3 runs 15 residues. Germline V gene lookup returns CDR1 SGHRS and CDR2 YFSETQ. Losses at the gene ends were 4 bases for V and 5 bases for J; bases not matched to a gene: 7. The DNA of the CDR3 is TGCGCCAGCAGCCGGACAGGGGAGGGGTATCAGCCCCAGCATTTT. Protein sequence: CASSRTGEGYQPQHF.

This clonotype was detected a few times. V gene TRBV4-3 combines with J gene TRBJ1-2; no clear D gene. Trimming removed 1 base at V and 7 bases at J, with 7 bases between. The CDR3 is 12 residues long. Germline lookup yields CDR1 LGHNA and CDR2 YSLEER. The CDR3 spells CASSQGSSGYTF. The CDR3 bases are TGCGCCAGCAGCCAAGGTTCTTCTGGCTACACCTTC.

This clonotype has more than one count but fewer than ten. The chain carries TRBV4-1 and TRBJ2-3; the D call may be TRBD1 or TRBD2 (6 bases each). V shed 3 bases and J shed 2 bases, with 18 bases lying between them. The CDR3 covers 17 residues. Germline V gene sequence: CDR1 MGHRA, CDR2 YSYEKL. The CDR3 coding sequence is TGCGCCAGCAGCCATGACCTGAGGGGGGCGATCACAGATACGCAGTATTTT. As protein: CASSHDLRGAITDTQYF.

The gene calls are TRBV9 and TRBJ2-1, with 7 nucleotides matching TRBD2. CDR1 is SGDLS and CDR2 is YYNGEE in the germline V gene. Unmatched junction bases numbered 13, after V lost 0 bases and J lost 10 bases. The CDR3 covers 16 residues. Written as DNA, the CDR3 is TGTGCCAGCAGCGTAGAAGTGGGGGGGACTGTCTACGAGCAGTTCTTC. It encodes CASSVEVGGTVYEQFF.

This clonotype was recorded at least ten times. The genes are TRBV29-1 and TRBJ1-2; TRBD1 aligns across 7 bases. Per the germline V gene, CDR1 is SQVTM and CDR2 is ANQGSEA. This CDR3 comprises 15 residues. J gave up 4 bases and V 0 bases, and 8 bases lay outside the gene matches. The CDR3 sequence: CSVEDPRQGGYGYTF. Written as DNA, the CDR3 is TGCAGCGTTGAAGATCCCCGACAGGGAGGCTATGGCTACACCTTC.

Concerning this clonotype itself: A much more abundant neighbour one base away suggests this may be a read error. In nucleotides, the CDR3 is TGTGCCAGCAGCGCTAGTGGGGAGACCCAGTACTTC. Its translation: CASSASGETQYF. This chain uses TRBV9 with TRBJ2-5; D is unclear. The germline V and J ends were trimmed by 3 bases and 5 bases, with 8 bases remaining between them. The CDR3 runs to 12 residues. From germline, CDR1 is SGDLS and CDR2 YYNGEE.

J is TRBJ2-7 and V is TRBV29-1; TRBD1 matches at 9 bases. This CDR3 spans 12 amino acids. CDR1 SQVTM and CDR2 ANQGSEA come from the germline V gene. V lost 8 bases to trimming and J lost 2 bases; unmatched junction nucleotides: 4. The DNA for the CDR3 is TGCAGCACCCGACAGGGGGCCTACGAGCAGTACTTC. It is translated as CSTRQGAYEQYF.

The V call is TRBV4-2, the J call TRBJ2-5; D gene unclear. The V end lost 0 bases, the J end lost 2 bases, and 7 bases lay between the germline ends. Germline-derived CDR1 and CDR2 are LGHNA and YNFKEQ. The CDR3 loop spans 14 amino acids. CDR3 protein: CASSQDLIQETQYF. CDR3 coding DNA: TGTGCCAGCAGCCAAGACCTGATACAAGAGACCCAGTACTTC.

This clonotype was seen a few times. The J gene is TRBJ1-2, the V gene TRBV11-2, with D tentatively TRBD1 (6 bases). This CDR3 comprises 16 residues. Germline CDR1 reads SGHAT; CDR2 reads FQNNGV. The V end lost 1 base, the J end lost 8 bases, and 20 bases lay between the germline ends. The CDR3 loop is CASSLVEGRGDLGYTF. The CDR3 nucleotides read TGTGCCAGCAGCTTAGTGGAGGGCAGGGGAGACTTGGGCTACACCTTC. The full variable domain, completed using reference TRBV11-2 and TRBJ1-2, is EAGVAQSPRYKIIEKRQSVAFWCNPISGHATLYWYQQILGQGPKLLIQFQNNGVVDDSQLPKDRFSAERLKGVDSTLKIQPAKLEDSAVYLCASSLVEGRGDLGYTFGSGTRLTVV.

Remarks on this clonotype: With a much larger clone just one base away, this may be a read error. The chain joins TRBV11-3 to TRBJ2-5, with 7 positions matching TRBD2. Per germline, CDR1 SGHNT and CDR2 YENEEA. This CDR3 is 15 amino acids long. The ends lost 1 base at V and 5 bases at J; junction bases unmatched: 7. The CDR3 sequence is CASSLGESGAETQYF. Written as DNA, the CDR3 is TGTGCCAGCAGCTTAGGAGAGAGCGGGGCGGAGACCCAGTACTTC.

This sequence joins TRBV3-1 and TRBJ2-3; D remains ambiguous. V lost 0 bases to trimming and J lost 10 bases, with 14 bases between them. Looked up from germline, CDR1 is LGHDT and CDR2 is YNNKEL (reference sequence). The CDR3 contains 14 residues. The CDR3 coding sequence is TGTGCCAGCAGCCAAGATGTTACGGGTGATGCGCAGTATTTT. Amino acids: CASSQDVTGDAQYF.

V usage is TRBV7-2 and J usage is TRBJ1-4; tentatively, D is TRBD1 (6 bases). The CDR3 runs to 16 residues. The V end was cut by 1 base, the J end by 5 bases, with 14 bases between. CDR1 SGHTA and CDR2 FQGNSA come from the germline V gene. The CDR3 DNA reads TGTGCCAGCAGCTTAGGGTCTGGGGGCTCCAATGAAAAACTGTTTTTT. It translates to CASSLGSGGSNEKLFF.

The gene calls are TRBV6-5 and TRBJ2-1; unclear D gene. From germline, CDR1 is MNHEY and CDR2 SVGAGI. This CDR3 comprises 13 residues. V was clipped by 5 bases and J by 3 bases, with 8 bases between them. The CDR3, as DNA: TGTGCCAGCAGTACCGGTCGCTACAATGAGCAGTTCTTC. This codes for CASSTGRYNEQFF.

The rearrangement joins TRBV9 to TRBJ2-6; 7 positions agree with TRBD1. The CDR3 has 16 residues. Germline CDR1 reads SGDLS; CDR2 reads YYNGEE. After removal of 5 bases from V and 0 bases from J, the junction contained 5 bases not matched to a gene. In nucleotides, the CDR3 is TGTGCCAGCAGGGGGACAGCGCACTCTGGGGCCAACGTCCTGACTTTC. Protein sequence: CASRGTAHSGANVLTF.

This clonotype was counted only a few times. The chain couples TRBV7-2 to TRBJ1-2; 10 positions match TRBD1. With 5 bases clipped from V and 7 bases from J, the junction kept 7 bases outside the gene matches. Looked up from germline, CDR1 is SGHTA and CDR2 is FQGNSA. This CDR3 spans 14 amino acids. The CDR3 sequence is CASSIGTGVCGYTF. CDR3 DNA sequence: TGTGCCAGCAGCATTGGGACAGGGGTGTGTGGCTACACCTTC.

The chain combines TRBV7-9 with TRBJ1-1, with 7 bases identical to TRBD1. CDR1 is SEHNR and CDR2 is FQNEAQ in the germline V gene (reference sequence). There are 17 residues in the CDR3. With V trimmed by 0 bases and J by 5 bases, 12 bases remained unmatched. The CDR3 DNA reads as TGTGCCAGCAGCTTAGCATCTCACAGGGGAGGAAGGACTGAAGCTTTCTTT. Its protein is CASSLASHRGGRTEAFF.

The chain joins TRBV6-5 to TRBJ2-3; 9 positions match TRBD2. Germline V gene lookup returns CDR1 MNHEY and CDR2 SVGAGI. J lost 5 bases, V lost 0 bases, and 6 bases had no gene match. This CDR3 is built from 16 residues. This chain's CDR3 is CASSYSGGGAGDTQYF. The CDR3 DNA is TGTGCCAGCAGTTACTCGGGCGGGGGGGCAGGAGATACGCAGTATTTT.

The chain uses TRBV10-3 and TRBJ1-5, with unresolved D. In germline, CDR1 is ENHRY, CDR2 SYGVKD. CDR3 length: 15 residues. Trimming left V 5 bases short and J 0 bases short, with 11 bases between. CDR3 nucleotide sequence: TGTGCCATCAGTATGGACGGGAATAGCAATCAGCCCCAGCATTTT. Amino acid sequence: CAISMDGNSNQPQHF.

This clonotype came up a few times. This rearrangement joins TRBV28 to TRBJ2-3; possibly TRBD1 for D (6 bases). V lost 3 bases to trimming and J lost 1 base, with 8 bases between them. Germline values: CDR1 MDHEN, CDR2 SYDVKM. The CDR3 runs 14 residues. DNA of the CDR3: TGTGCCAGCAGTTTCTGGACAGGCACAGATACGCAGTATTTT. Translating gives CASSFWTGTDTQYF.

This clonotype was detected only a few times. The gene calls are TRBV11-2 and TRBJ2-1; D ambiguous. The V gene's germline CDR1 is SGHAT and CDR2 FQNNGV. The CDR3 totals 14 residues. V was cut by 1 base and J by 10 bases, with 14 bases left in between. CDR3 residues: CASSLGSETGEQFF. CDR3 in DNA: TGTGCCAGCAGCTTAGGCTCGGAGACCGGAGAGCAGTTCTTC. Based on the CDR3 plus reference TRBV11-2 and TRBJ2-1, the full variable domain is EAGVAQSPRYKIIEKRQSVAFWCNPISGHATLYWYQQILGQGPKLLIQFQNNGVVDDSQLPKDRFSAERLKGVDSTLKIQPAKLEDSAVYLCASSLGSETGEQFFGPGTRLTVL.